The 9 T cell receptor beta chains below all came from one sample that was sequenced in a study of T cells after yellow fever vaccination. TCRdb reanalysed the 5' RACE reads using MiXCR and keeps one entry per CDR3 protein. The sample consists of some 350,000 distinct CDR3 sequences, roughly 4% of them appearing once. The sequencing used PBMCs, collected 5 days after the yellow fever booster vaccination. The source of these receptors is a man younger than 35 who received the YFV17D yellow fever vaccine.

Points on this clonotype: It is likely a read error, because the conserved phenylalanine at the end of the CDR3 is missing. The genes are TRBV27 and TRBJ1-2; TRBD1 matches 8 bases. The CDR3 loop spans 15 amino acids. Germline V gene data show CDR1 as MNHEY and CDR2 as SMNVEV (reference sequence). The V and J ends lost 4 bases and 4 bases, in that order; junction bases with no gene match: 8. The CDR3 DNA reads as TGTGCCAGCAGTTCGGCTCAGGGGGCTCCCTATGGCTACACCTTG. Amino acid sequence: CASSSAQGAPYGYTL.

This chain links TRBV12-3 or TRBV12-4 with TRBJ2-7; 9 bases agree with TRBD2. V lost 2 bases and J lost 2; bases outside the gene matches: 4. The CDR3 sequence is 15 residues long. The CDR3 bases are TGTGCCAGCAGTTTAAGACCTAGCGGGGCCTACGAGCAGTACTTC. Protein sequence: CASSLRPSGAYEQYF.

In this sample, this clonotype turned up many times. The chain joins TRBV18 to TRBJ2-1; D possibly corresponds to TRBD1 (5 bases). Germline CDR1 is KGHSH and CDR2 is LQKENI. V lost 5 bases, J lost 5 bases, and 16 bases lay in between. The CDR3 has 15 residues. The CDR3 loop reads CASSAYPQGDNEQFF. The CDR3 DNA sequence: TGTGCCAGCTCAGCCTACCCGCAGGGTGACAATGAGCAGTTCTTC.

This clonotype has just a few counts. This CDR3 reads CASSLGGAGTEAFF. The CDR3 DNA reads TGTGCCAGCAGCTTGGGGGGTGCGGGCACTGAAGCTTTCTTT. V usage is TRBV5-5 and J usage is TRBJ1-1, with D unclear. V lost 0 bases and J lost 4, with 10 bases in between. Germline CDR1 and CDR2: SGHKS and YYEKEE (reference sequence). This CDR3 has 14 residues.

In this sample, this clonotype turned up a few times. This chain links TRBV5-1 with TRBJ2-1; weak D call: TRBD2 (5 bases). Germline CDR1 SGHRS, CDR2 YFSETQ. The CDR3 loop spans 15 amino acids. V lost 1 base and J lost 6, with 14 bases in between. The CDR3 region has the DNA TGCGCCAGCAGCTTGCCCCCCTCTAGCAGCAATGAGCAGTTCTTC. Translated: CASSLPPSSSNEQFF.

The rearrangement joins TRBV2 to TRBJ2-3; D assignment may be TRBD1 or TRBD2 (5 bases each). Trimming took 1 base from V and 6 from J, leaving 11 bases between them. The CDR3 extends over 14 amino acids. Germline assignment: CDR1 SNHLY and CDR2 FYNNEI. Here the CDR3 reads CASSEVIGTDTQYF. The CDR3 bases are TGTGCCAGCAGTGAAGTTATTGGGACGGATACGCAGTATTTT.

The genes are TRBV4-1 and TRBJ2-7, with D possibly TRBD1 on 5 matching bases. The germline V gene encodes CDR1 MGHRA and CDR2 YSYEKL. This CDR3 spans 14 amino acids. Trimming cost V 1 base and J 3 bases, with 10 bases left between them. CDR3 coding DNA: TGCGCCAGCAGCCAAGGTGCAGGGTACTACGAGCAGTACTTC. Its translation: CASSQGAGYYEQYF.

This rearrangement joins TRBV21-1 to TRBJ2-7; the D call TRBD2 from the table was never checked on the DNA. TRBV21-1 is an annotated pseudogene. This CDR3 has 15 amino acids. Here the CDR3 reads CASEPRRRRDYEQYV. In DNA, the CDR3 is TGTGCCAGCGAACCCCGTCGGCGGAGGGACTACGAGCAGTACGTC.

This clonotype was recorded a few times. CDR3 sequence reads: CASSFQGVTETQYF. The CDR3 nucleotides are TGTGCCAGCAGTTTTCAGGGAGTGACGGAGACCCAGTACTTC. V is TRBV12-3 or TRBV12-4 and J is TRBJ2-5; D may correspond to TRBD1 or TRBD2 (5 bases each). The CDR3 sequence is 14 residues long. Trimming stripped 3 bases from V and 5 bases from J, with 13 bases between.